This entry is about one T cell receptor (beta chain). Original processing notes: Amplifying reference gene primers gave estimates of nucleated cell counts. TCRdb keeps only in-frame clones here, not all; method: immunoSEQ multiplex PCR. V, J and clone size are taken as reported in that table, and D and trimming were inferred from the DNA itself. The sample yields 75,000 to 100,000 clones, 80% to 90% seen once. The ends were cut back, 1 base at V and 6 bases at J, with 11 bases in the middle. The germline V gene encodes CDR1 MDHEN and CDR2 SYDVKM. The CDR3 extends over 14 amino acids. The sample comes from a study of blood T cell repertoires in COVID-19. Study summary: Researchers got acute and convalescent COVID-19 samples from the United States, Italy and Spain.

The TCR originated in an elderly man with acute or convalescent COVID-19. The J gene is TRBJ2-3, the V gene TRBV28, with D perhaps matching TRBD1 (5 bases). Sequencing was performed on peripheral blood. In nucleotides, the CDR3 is TGTGCCAGCAGTTTATCAGGGCTCGGTGATACGCAGTATTTT. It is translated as CASSLSGLGDTQYF.